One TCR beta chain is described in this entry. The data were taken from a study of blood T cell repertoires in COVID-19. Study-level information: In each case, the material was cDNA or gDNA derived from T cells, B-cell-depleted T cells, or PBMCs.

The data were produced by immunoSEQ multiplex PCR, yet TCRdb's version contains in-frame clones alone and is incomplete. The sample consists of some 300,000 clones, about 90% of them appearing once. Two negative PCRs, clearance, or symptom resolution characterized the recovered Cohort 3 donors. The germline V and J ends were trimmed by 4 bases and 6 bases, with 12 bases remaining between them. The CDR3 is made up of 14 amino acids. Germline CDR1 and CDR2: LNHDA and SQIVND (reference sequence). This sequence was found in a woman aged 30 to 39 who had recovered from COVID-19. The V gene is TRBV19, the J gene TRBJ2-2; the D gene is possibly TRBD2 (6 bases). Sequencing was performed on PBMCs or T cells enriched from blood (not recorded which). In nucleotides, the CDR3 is TGTGCCAGTAGTAACCCAATAGCGGCCGGGGAGCTGTTTTTT. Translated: CASSNPIAAGELFF. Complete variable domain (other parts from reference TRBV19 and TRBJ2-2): DGGITQSPKYLFRKEGQNVTLSCEQNLNHDAMYWYRQDPGQGLRLIYYSQIVNDFQKGDIAEGYSVSREKKESFPLTVTSAQKNPTAFYLCASSNPIAAGELFFGEGSRLTVL.